Following are 20 T cell receptor beta chains from one sample sequenced in a study of vaccination effects on CD4 cells after COVID-19. TCRdb's table, derived via immunoSEQ multiplex PCR, lists solely in-frame clones and lacks some. The data contain nearly 50,000 clones, around 70% of them singletons. Having been cultured for about ten days, the cells underwent CD4+ T cell isolation. This person's SARS-CoV-2 infection, confirmed by PCR, occurred between March and December 2020. Participants got two doses of BNT162b2 or mRNA-1273 vaccine. Their antigens are not known. Sequences were derived from CD4+ T cells from PBMCs cultured without peptide, sampled after COVID-19 vaccination. The origin of the receptors is a human donor who had a prior SARS-CoV-2 infection.

The chain is built from TRBV6-5 and TRBJ1-5; no firm D call. V lost 2 bases and J 6 bases, leaving 11 bases between the germline ends. The CDR3 is made up of 14 amino acids. Germline loops: CDR1 MNHEY, CDR2 SVGAGI. The CDR3: CASSYERTGQPQHF. The CDR3 nucleotides read TGTGCCAGCAGTTACGAGAGGACGGGTCAGCCCCAGCATTTT.

The chain joins TRBV13 to TRBJ2-5; D might be TRBD2 (6 bases). The CDR3 runs 14 residues. The ends were cut back, 5 bases at V and 7 bases at J, with 17 bases in the middle. Germline assignment: CDR1 PRHDT and CDR2 FYEKMQ (reference sequence). CDR3 DNA: TGTGCCAGCAGCCCCCTTCTGCGGGGCCGGACCCAGTACTTC. This encodes CASSPLLRGRTQYF.

A few counts support this clone. The rearrangement uses TRBV7-2 and TRBJ2-1; D is ambiguous. The ends were cut back, 0 bases at V and 3 bases at J, with 3 bases in the middle. This CDR3 is 13 amino acids long. Per germline, CDR1 SGHTA and CDR2 FQGNSA. CDR3 sequence reads: CASSLAHYNEQFF. CDR3 bases: TGTGCCAGCAGCTTAGCGCACTACAATGAGCAGTTCTTC. Filled out from reference TRBV7-2 and TRBJ2-1, the complete variable domain reads GAGVSQSPSNKVTEKGKDVELRCDPISGHTALYWYRQSLGQGLEFLIYFQGNSAPDKSGLPSDRFSAERTGGSVSTLTIQRTQQEDSAVYLCASSLAHYNEQFFGPGTRLTVL.

CDR3 region: CASRGRPYGYTF. The CDR3 DNA sequence: TGTGCCAGCAGAGGCCGACCCTATGGCTACACCTTC. This chain links TRBV12-3 or TRBV12-4 with TRBJ1-2; D is ambiguous. Deletions cut 6 bases from V and 4 bases from J, with 9 bases between. The CDR3 is 12 amino acids.

The chain carries TRBV5-5 and TRBJ1-2; D gene ambiguous. CDR1 SGHKS and CDR2 YYEKEE come from the germline V gene (reference sequence). The V and J ends lost 4 bases and 4 bases respectively, with 14 bases between them. The CDR3 runs 14 residues. The CDR3 protein is CASSLIYAVYGYTF. As DNA, the CDR3 is TGTGCCAGCAGCCTGATTTATGCAGTCTATGGCTACACCTTC.

The V call is TRBV6-6, the J call TRBJ1-2; D is uncertain. The CDR3 is made up of 13 amino acids. Trimming shortened V by 6 bases and J by 4 bases, and 12 bases separated the two germline ends. Germline lookup yields CDR1 MNHNY and CDR2 SVGAGI (reference sequence). The CDR3: CASRTTESYGYTF. The CDR3, as DNA: TGTGCCAGCAGAACGACGGAGAGCTATGGCTACACCTTC.

This clone occurred a few times. CDR3 region: CAIPGAGAFF. The CDR3 DNA reads as TGTGCCATACCAGGAGCGGGAGCTTTCTTT. The rearrangement joins TRBV24-1 to TRBJ1-1; no clear D. There are 10 residues in the CDR3. V shed 11 bases and J shed 10 bases, with 13 bases lying between them. The germline CDR1 and CDR2 sequences are KGHDR and SFDVKD.

This sequence joins TRBV15 and TRBJ1-3, with D uncertain. Trimming took off 0 bases at V and 4 bases at J, with 10 bases between the two ends. The CDR3 contains 15 residues. Germline-derived CDR1 and CDR2 are LNHNV and YYDKDF (reference sequence). CDR3 protein: CATSRDGVRGNTIYF. The CDR3, as DNA: TGTGCCACCAGCAGAGATGGTGTGCGGGGAAACACCATATATTTT. The variable domain in full, completed from reference TRBV15 and TRBJ1-3, reads DAMVIQNPRYQVTQFGKPVTLSCSQTLNHNVMYWYQQKSSQAPKLLFHYYDKDFNNEADTPDNFQSRRPNTSFCFLDIRSPGLGDTAMYLCATSRDGVRGNTIYFGEGSWLTVV.

The chain carries TRBV18 and TRBJ2-1, with D perhaps TRBD2 (5 bases). V lost 0 bases and J 3 bases, leaving 12 bases between the germline ends. The CDR3 sequence is 16 residues long. From germline, CDR1 is KGHSH and CDR2 LQKENI. CDR3 nucleotides: TGTGCCAGCTCACCACCGTCGGGGAATTACTACAATGAGCAGTTCTTC. Protein product: CASSPPSGNYYNEQFF.

This sequence joins TRBV5-6 and TRBJ2-1; D is unclear. The CDR3 spans 15 residues. CDR1 is SGHDT and CDR2 is YYEEEE in the germline V gene. Deletions cut 0 bases from V and 0 bases from J, with 7 bases between. The CDR3 coding sequence is TGTGCCAGCAGCTTGGTGTCGAGCTCCTACAATGAGCAGTTCTTC. It specifies CASSLVSSSYNEQFF.

The J gene is TRBJ1-6, the V gene TRBV7-2; TRBD1 might be the D (6 bases). Germline CDR1 reads SGHTA; CDR2 reads FQGNSA. V lost 5 bases to trimming and J lost 7 bases, with 18 bases between them. The CDR3 is 16 residues long. CDR3 loop: CASSPQGFIENSPLHF. The CDR3 DNA sequence: TGTGCCAGCAGCCCCCAGGGGTTTATTGAAAATTCACCCCTCCACTTT.

This chain connects TRBV5-1 to TRBJ2-2; TRBD2 matches at 9 bases. Per the germline V gene, CDR1 is SGHRS and CDR2 is YFSETQ. Germline trimming cut 4 bases from V and 0 bases from J; bases unmatched to any gene: 4. The CDR3 has 16 amino acids. Written as DNA, the CDR3 is TGCGCCAGCAGCCACGGACTAGCGACGAACACCGGGGAGCTGTTTTTT. Translated: CASSHGLATNTGELFF.

The CDR3 DNA is TGTGCCAGCAGCCCGGCCGTCAATCCTAACTATGGCTACACCTTC. It specifies CASSPAVNPNYGYTF. This chain connects TRBV4-2 to TRBJ1-2; D gene unclear. Germline V gene sequence: CDR1 LGHNA, CDR2 YNFKEQ. Trimming cost V 4 bases and J 0 bases, with 12 bases left between them. CDR3 length: 15 amino acids.

The chain uses TRBV2 and TRBJ1-2, with a possible D match to TRBD1 (5 bases). The CDR3 extends over 15 amino acids. Germline CDR1 and CDR2: SNHLY and FYNNEI. With 4 bases removed from V and 5 bases from J, the gap between germline ends came to 17 bases. CDR3 in amino acids: CASSVEQDTVYGYTF. CDR3 DNA sequence: TGTGCCAGCAGTGTGGAACAGGACACTGTTTATGGCTACACCTTC.

This rearrangement joins TRBV7-9 to TRBJ1-1; D not certain. Germline V gene data show CDR1 as SEHNR and CDR2 as FQNEAQ (reference sequence). The CDR3 is 14 amino acids. V lost 5 bases to trimming and J lost 4 bases, with 14 bases between them. CDR3 residues: CASSIFNRGTEAFF. CDR3 bases: TGTGCCAGCAGCATATTTAACCGGGGCACTGAAGCTTTCTTT.

The V and J genes are TRBV9 and TRBJ1-4; TRBD1 matches at 7 bases. CDR3 size: 14 residues. Trimming removed 0 bases from V and 8 bases from J; junction bases left unmatched: 4. The germline V gene has CDR1 SGDLS and CDR2 YYNGEE. The CDR3 is CASSVEGRGEKLFF. DNA of the CDR3: TGTGCCAGCAGCGTAGAAGGCAGGGGGGAAAAACTGTTTTTT.

The chain uses TRBV6-6 and TRBJ2-7; D gene uncertain. V lost 8 bases, J lost 5 bases, and 22 bases lay in between. Germline loops: CDR1 MNHNY, CDR2 SVGAGI (reference sequence). The CDR3 sequence is 15 residues long. The CDR3 protein is CASCTHRASANEQYF. The CDR3 DNA follows: TGTGCCAGCTGTACACACCGGGCCTCTGCCAACGAGCAGTACTTC.

The chain links TRBV5-1 to TRBJ2-3, with 9 bases matching TRBD1. The CDR3 is 17 residues long. Germline trimming cut 2 bases from V and 6 bases from J; bases unmatched to any gene: 13. CDR1 is SGHRS and CDR2 is YFSETQ in the germline V gene. CDR3 nucleotides: TGCGCCAGCAGCTTTGGCTCCACCGGGACAGGGACTGATACGCAGTATTTT. This gives the protein CASSFGSTGTGTDTQYF.

V is TRBV5-6 and J is TRBJ2-5; D might be TRBD2 (6 bases). This CDR3 is 15 amino acids long. CDR1 and CDR2 (germline): SGHDT, YYEEEE. V lost 0 bases, J lost 4 bases, and 13 bases lay in between. CDR3: CASSLVQRVGETQYF. DNA of the CDR3: TGTGCCAGCAGCTTGGTCCAGCGGGTGGGAGAGACCCAGTACTTC.

The rearrangement joins TRBV27 to TRBJ1-1; 7 nucleotides line up with TRBD1. The CDR3 is made up of 15 amino acids. Trimming took 6 bases from V and 1 from J; bases not matched to a gene: 8. The germline V gene has CDR1 MNHEY and CDR2 SMNVEV (reference sequence). The CDR3 is CASSPTGAGNTEAFF. In DNA, the CDR3 is TGTGCCAGCAGCCCCACAGGGGCCGGGAACACTGAAGCTTTCTTT.